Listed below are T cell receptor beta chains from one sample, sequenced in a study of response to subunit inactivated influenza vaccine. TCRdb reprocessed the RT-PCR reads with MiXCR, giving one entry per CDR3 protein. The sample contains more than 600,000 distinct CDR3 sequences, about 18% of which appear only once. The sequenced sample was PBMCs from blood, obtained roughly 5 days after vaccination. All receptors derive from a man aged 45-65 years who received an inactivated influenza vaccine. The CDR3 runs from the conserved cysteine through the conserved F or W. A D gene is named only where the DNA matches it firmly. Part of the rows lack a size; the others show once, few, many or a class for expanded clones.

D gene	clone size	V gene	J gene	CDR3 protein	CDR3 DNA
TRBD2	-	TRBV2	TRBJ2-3	CASSMTSGITDTQYF	TGTGCCAGCAGTATGACTAGCGGTATAACAGATACGCAGTATTTT
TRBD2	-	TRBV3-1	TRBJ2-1	CASSPPLPMEREGRNEQFF	TGTGCCAGCAGCCCCCCTTTGCCTATGGAGCGGGAGGGTAGAAATGAGCAGTTCTTC
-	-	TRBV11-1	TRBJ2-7	CASSLASGPLLLSYEQYF	TGTGCCAGCAGCTTAGCATCGGGACCTCTTCTTCTTTCCTACGAGCAGTACTTC
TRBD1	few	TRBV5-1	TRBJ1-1	CASSPRTGGRNTEAFF	TGCGCCAGCAGCCCTAGGACAGGGGGCAGGAACACTGAAGCTTTCTTT
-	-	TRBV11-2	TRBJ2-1	CASSLVVGGLYNEQFF	TGTGCCAGCAGCTTAGTGGTGGGGGGTCTTTACAATGAGCAGTTCTTC
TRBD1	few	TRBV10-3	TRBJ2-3	CAISGQGGFTSTDTQYF	TGTGCCATCAGTGGACAGGGGGGATTTACTAGCACAGATACGCAGTATTTT
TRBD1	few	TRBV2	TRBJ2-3	CASRRQGLGTDTQYF	TGTGCCAGCAGAAGACAGGGTCTGGGCACAGATACGCAGTATTTT
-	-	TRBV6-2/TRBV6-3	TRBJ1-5	CASSYLPGHDQPQHF	TGTGCCAGCAGTTACTTACCAGGGCATGATCAGCCCCAGCATTTT
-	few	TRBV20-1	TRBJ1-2	CSARVGYTF	TGCAGTGCTAGAGTAGGCTACACCTTC
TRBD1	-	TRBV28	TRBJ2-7	CASSLHGQVDEQYF	TGTGCCAGCAGTCTCCACGGACAGGTCGACGAGCAGTACTTC
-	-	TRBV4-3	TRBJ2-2	CASSQDEETGELFF	TGCGCCAGCAGCCAAGACGAGGAAACCGGGGAGCTGTTTTTT